The sequence of this TCR beta chain was determined in a study of T cell responses to AZD1222 COVID-19 vaccine. Only in-frame clones appear in the TCRdb table, and some are missing; sequencing was by immunoSEQ multiplex PCR. Of 150,000 to 160,000 clones in the sample, approximately 90% were seen once. A remark on this clone: What it binds is unknown.

Points from the study as a whole: The donor group comprised mostly white British people and more females; the analysis possibly underestimated clonal diversity. Seropositive at baseline were only six AZD1222 recipients. The span of vaccine-associated CD4 TCRs extended across spike, with dominance at 160-218 and 743-854.

The germline V gene encodes CDR1 ENHRY and CDR2 SYGVKD. The CDR3 runs 13 residues. V lost 6 bases and J lost 11, with 17 bases in between. This chain links TRBV10-3 with TRBJ2-1, with D possibly matching TRBD2 (7 bases). The source was peripheral blood, collected on day 0 of AZD1222 vaccination. This TCR came from an adult in good health. CDR3 bases: TGTGCCATCAGCGAGCTGGGGGGGGGCCAGCAGTTCTTC. Encoded protein: CAISELGGGQQFF.